These 21 T cell receptor beta chains share one sample of origin, sequenced in a study of beta chain features in type 1 diabetes (dated by TCRdb to the late 2010s). Overall results and qualifications from the work: A moderate but significant shortening of TCRB CDR3 length was observed in type 1 diabetes patients in all four CD4+ subsets.

These TCRs' antigens remain unknown. The library was built by means of the immunoSEQ multiplex PCR assay. The entire amount of isolated RNA was reverse transcribed using the High Capacity cDNA Reverse Transcription Kit, so the sequenced TCRB transcripts were expressed ones. The table was pulled from immuneACCESS by TCRdb, which kept in-frame rearrangements only. Such tables lose some clones; where checked, under half of the loss comes from unresolved V genes, and the rest has no known cause. The sample contains 550,000 to 850,000 clones, around an eighth of them found a single time. 0.022% of the sample is in the top ten clones. Input material: naive CD4+ T cells from blood. According to the study, the label for this sample's cell subset or site signals: true naive CD4+ T cells. These receptors originate from a man between 18 and 35 years old with type 1 diabetes.

The chain is built from TRBV6-5 and TRBJ2-3; 8 nucleotides agree with TRBD1. The CDR3 has 13 residues. The V gene's germline CDR1 is MNHEY and CDR2 SVGAGI. The junction had 5 bases not matched to a gene; V was cut back by 5 bases and J by 7 bases. CDR3 sequence (DNA): TGTGCCAGCAGTGGACAGGGTGCAAATACGCAGTATTTT. This sequence encodes CASSGQGANTQYF.

This clone appeared a few times. The rearrangement uses TRBV5-1 and TRBJ2-1; D may be TRBD2 (6 bases). Germline CDR1 and CDR2: SGHRS and YFSETQ. This CDR3 comprises 15 residues. Trimming took off 1 base at V and 7 bases at J, with 15 bases between the two ends. For the CDR3, the DNA is TGCGCCAGCAGCTTGAGTCCCGGCGGGGAGAATGAGCAGTTCTTC. Its translation: CASSLSPGGENEQFF.

The CDR3 region is CASSHASGDSGPQHF. DNA for the CDR3: TGTGCCAGCAGCCATGCGTCAGGGGATAGTGGGCCCCAGCATTTT. The rearrangement uses TRBV7-2 and TRBJ1-5, with D possibly matching TRBD1 (6 bases). Per germline, CDR1 SGHTA and CDR2 FQGNSA. Trimming cost V 5 bases and J 9 bases, with 20 bases left between them. The CDR3 length is 15 residues.

This clone was detected a few times. CDR3 amino acids: CASSSTNGGAGNTIYF. The CDR3 DNA reads as TGTGCCAGCTCATCCACGAATGGGGGGGCTGGAAACACCATATATTTT. V usage is TRBV18 and J usage is TRBJ1-3; tentatively, D is TRBD1 (5 bases). Between the trimmed V and J ends, which lost 5 bases and 2 bases, there was a span of 16 bases. Per the germline V gene, CDR1 is KGHSH and CDR2 is LQKENI. This CDR3 has 16 residues.

This clone was picked up a small number of times. The chain links TRBV28 to TRBJ1-1, with D hard to call. Trimming stripped 6 bases from V and 3 bases from J, with 14 bases between. CDR3 length: 14 residues. The germline gives CDR1 MDHEN, CDR2 SYDVKM. The CDR3 reads CASRSGRTHTEAFF. The CDR3 DNA sequence: TGTGCCAGCAGAAGTGGTAGGACGCACACTGAAGCTTTCTTT.

The V gene is TRBV13, the J gene TRBJ2-2; the D is unclear. CDR3 length: 13 residues. Trimming stripped 5 bases from V and 5 bases from J, with 9 bases between. Germline V gene sequence: CDR1 PRHDT, CDR2 FYEKMQ (reference sequence). The CDR3 region is CASSPTRTGELFF. For the CDR3, the DNA is TGTGCCAGCAGCCCCACGAGAACCGGGGAGCTGTTTTTT.

A note on this clone: The sample carries other DNA sequences with the same CDR3. V gene TRBV6-5 combines with J gene TRBJ1-1; D unclear. The germline V gene has CDR1 MNHEY and CDR2 SVGAGI. The CDR3 runs to 14 residues. V was pared by 2 bases and J by 0 bases, with 7 bases between. The CDR3 protein is CASSYGRMNTEAFF. CDR3 coding DNA: TGTGCCAGCAGTTACGGCAGAATGAACACTGAAGCTTTCTTT.

The genes are TRBV10-2 and TRBJ2-7; 9 bases agree with TRBD1. This CDR3 has 14 amino acids. The ends lost 7 bases at V and 2 bases at J; junction bases unmatched: 6. The germline V gene has CDR1 WSHSY and CDR2 SAAADI. DNA for the CDR3: TGCGCCAGCAAACAGACAGGGGGAACCTACGAGCAGTACTTC. It is translated as CASKQTGGTYEQYF.

The V gene is TRBV7-2, the J gene TRBJ1-2, with a tentative D call TRBD1 (5 bases). Trimming took 6 bases from V and 2 from J, leaving 13 bases between them. Per germline, CDR1 SGHTA and CDR2 FQGNSA. The CDR3 is 14 residues long. The CDR3 DNA reads as TGTGCCAGCAGGTATCCAGGGAGCAACTATGGCTACACCTTC. Protein: CASRYPGSNYGYTF.

The V gene is TRBV30, the J gene TRBJ1-5; D is uncertain. Per the germline V gene, CDR1 is GTSNPN and CDR2 is SVGIG (reference sequence). Trimming left V 0 bases short and J 6 bases short, with 9 bases between. The CDR3 spans 13 residues. This CDR3 reads CAWSVGWAQPQHF. The CDR3 bases are TGTGCCTGGAGTGTAGGGTGGGCTCAGCCCCAGCATTTT.

The gene calls are TRBV6-1 and TRBJ1-2, with D perhaps TRBD1 (6 bases). CDR1 MNHNS and CDR2 SASEGT come from the germline V gene. Trimming removed 0 bases from V and 8 bases from J, with 22 bases in between. This CDR3 comprises 17 residues. The CDR3 region has the DNA TGTGCCAGCAGTGAAGCTCCCTCTTTCGGTACAGGGTCCGGCTACACCTTC. Its protein is CASSEAPSFGTGSGYTF.

This clone has just a few counts. The chain uses TRBV7-9 and TRBJ1-1; D call uncertain. Looked up from germline, CDR1 is SEHNR and CDR2 is FQNEAQ (reference sequence). This CDR3 region has 14 residues. V shed 7 bases and J shed 2 bases, with 14 bases lying between them. The CDR3 loop reads CASIYRSGNTEAFF. In nucleotides, the CDR3 is TGTGCCAGCATCTACAGATCAGGAAACACTGAAGCTTTCTTT.

The rearrangement uses TRBV14 and TRBJ2-7; D ambiguous. From germline, CDR1 is SGHDN and CDR2 FVKESK. This CDR3 is built from 12 residues. V gave up 0 bases and J gave up 9 bases, with 9 bases separating them. CDR3 loop: CASSQERVVQYF. CDR3 nucleotide sequence: TGTGCCAGCAGCCAAGAAAGAGTTGTGCAGTACTTC.

This clone was detected only a few times. J is TRBJ2-3 and V is TRBV12-5, with no clear D. CDR1 is LGHNT, CDR2 FRNRAP, per germline. V was trimmed by 4 bases and J by 2 bases, leaving 7 bases between them. CDR3 size: 13 residues. DNA of the CDR3: TGTGCTAGTGGTTCTAAGTTCACAGATACGCAGTATTTT. This sequence encodes CASGSKFTDTQYF.

This clone was counted a few times. The CDR3 coding sequence is TGTGCCAGCAGCTTGGGACAGGGGGTGAACTATGGCTACACCTTC. Translated, it gives CASSLGQGVNYGYTF. The V gene is TRBV5-4, the J gene TRBJ1-2, with 9 bases aligning to TRBD1. Trimming cost V 0 bases and J 2 bases; bases outside gene matches: 2. CDR3 size: 15 residues. Germline CDR1 and CDR2: SGHNT and YYREEE (reference sequence).

This clone has a handful of counts. The chain uses TRBV6-6 and TRBJ2-5; D tentatively reads TRBD1 or TRBD2 (6 bases each). Germline loops: CDR1 MNHNY, CDR2 SVGAGI (reference sequence). With 8 bases removed from V and 2 bases from J, the gap between germline ends came to 9 bases. CDR3 length: 12 residues. The CDR3 region has the DNA TGTGCCAGCGGAGGGGGTCAAGAGACCCAGTACTTC. Encoded protein: CASGGGQETQYF.

This clone was counted a few times. V is TRBV10-3 and J is TRBJ2-1; 8 bases line up with TRBD2. Germline V gene data show CDR1 as ENHRY and CDR2 as SYGVKD. Trimming took 11 bases from V and 8 from J; bases not matched to a gene: 14. There are 14 residues in the CDR3. The CDR3 sequence: CAARTGGAGDEQFF. DNA of the CDR3: TGTGCCGCCCGCACCGGGGGGGCCGGGGATGAGCAGTTCTTC.

This clone came up a few times. This chain joins TRBV30 and TRBJ2-7, with 7 bases identical to TRBD2. The J segment lost 3 bases and the V segment lost 3 bases, leaving 11 bases of the junction unmatched. The CDR3 runs 15 residues. Germline-derived CDR1 and CDR2 are GTSNPN and SVGIG (reference sequence). CDR3 in DNA: TGTGCCTGGAGACGAGGAGGGAGGGAAATCTACGAGCAGTACTTC. Translating gives CAWRRGGREIYEQYF.

The chain has TRBV9 and TRBJ2-1, with D perhaps matching TRBD1 (5 bases). The ends were cut back, 1 base at V and 6 bases at J, with 5 bases in the middle. The germline gives CDR1 SGDLS, CDR2 YYNGEE. This CDR3 contains 12 residues. CDR3 DNA sequence: TGTGCCAGCAGCGTAACAGGCAATGAGCAGTTCTTC. It is translated as CASSVTGNEQFF.

This clone was picked up a small number of times. This sequence joins TRBV10-2 and TRBJ1-4; D is perhaps TRBD1 (5 bases). Per germline, CDR1 WSHSY and CDR2 SAAADI. The CDR3 loop spans 15 amino acids. Trimming cost V 1 base and J 3 bases, with 9 bases left between them. CDR3 nucleotides: TGCGCCAGCAGTGAGTTAGACAGAGCTAATGAAAAACTGTTTTTT. Encoded protein: CASSELDRANEKLFF.

This clone has a handful of counts. The chain recombines TRBV2 with TRBJ1-1; TRBD1 matches at 8 bases. Germline-derived CDR1 and CDR2 are SNHLY and FYNNEI. This CDR3 has 15 amino acids. J lost 4 bases, V lost 7 bases, and 11 bases had no gene match. CDR3 DNA sequence: TGTGCCAGCAAAGTCCAGGGGGCCGGCGGCACTGAAGCTTTCTTT. Translation: CASKVQGAGGTEAFF. The complete variable domain, with remaining parts taken from reference TRBV2 and TRBJ1-1, reads EPEVTQTPSHQVTQMGQEVILRCVPISNHLYFYWYRQILGQKVEFLVSFYNNEISEKSEIFDDQFSVERPDGSNFTLKIRSTKLEDSAMYFCASKVQGAGGTEAFFGQGTRLTVV.